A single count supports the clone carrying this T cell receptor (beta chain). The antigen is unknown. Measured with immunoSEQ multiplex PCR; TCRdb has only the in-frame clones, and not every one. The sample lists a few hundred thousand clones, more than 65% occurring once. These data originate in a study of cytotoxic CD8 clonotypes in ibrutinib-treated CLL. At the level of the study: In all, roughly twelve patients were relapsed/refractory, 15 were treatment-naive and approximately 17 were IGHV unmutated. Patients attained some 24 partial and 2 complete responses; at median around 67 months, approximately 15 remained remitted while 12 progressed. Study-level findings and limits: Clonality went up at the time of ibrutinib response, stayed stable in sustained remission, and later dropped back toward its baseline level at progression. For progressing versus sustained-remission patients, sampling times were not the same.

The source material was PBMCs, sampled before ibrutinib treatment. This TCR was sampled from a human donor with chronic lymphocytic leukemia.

CDR3 bases: TGTGCCAGTAGTAGGGGACAGAAGAACACTGAAGCTTTCTTT. Translation gives CASSRGQKNTEAFF. The chain employs TRBV19 and TRBJ1-1; the match to TRBD1 covers 7 bases. Germline lookup yields CDR1 LNHDA and CDR2 SQIVND (reference sequence). The CDR3 runs to 14 residues. V lost 4 bases, J lost 1 base, and 3 bases stayed unmatched.